Described below is a single TCR beta chain sequence and its context. The data stem from a study of CD8+ T cells in alopecia areata. The germline V gene encodes CDR1 MGHDK and CDR2 SYGVNS. V was pared by 7 bases and J by 1 base, with 17 bases between. The CDR3 consists of 16 residues. Reverse transcribed after extraction, RNA yielded cDNA as the sequencing template. Assay used: immunoSEQ multiplex PCR; TCRdb lists only in-frame clones, some missing. The sample shows approximately 180,000 clones, around 71% of them seen only once. Sequences were derived from CD8+ T cells sorted from blood, sampled at week 0. The V call is TRBV25-1, the J call TRBJ1-5, with D tentatively TRBD1 (6 bases). The clonotype comes from a human donor with alopecia areata. DNA for the CDR3: TGTGCCAGCACCGAACCAGACAGGAGCAGCAATCAGCCCCAGCATTTT. Translating it yields CASTEPDRSSNQPQHF.